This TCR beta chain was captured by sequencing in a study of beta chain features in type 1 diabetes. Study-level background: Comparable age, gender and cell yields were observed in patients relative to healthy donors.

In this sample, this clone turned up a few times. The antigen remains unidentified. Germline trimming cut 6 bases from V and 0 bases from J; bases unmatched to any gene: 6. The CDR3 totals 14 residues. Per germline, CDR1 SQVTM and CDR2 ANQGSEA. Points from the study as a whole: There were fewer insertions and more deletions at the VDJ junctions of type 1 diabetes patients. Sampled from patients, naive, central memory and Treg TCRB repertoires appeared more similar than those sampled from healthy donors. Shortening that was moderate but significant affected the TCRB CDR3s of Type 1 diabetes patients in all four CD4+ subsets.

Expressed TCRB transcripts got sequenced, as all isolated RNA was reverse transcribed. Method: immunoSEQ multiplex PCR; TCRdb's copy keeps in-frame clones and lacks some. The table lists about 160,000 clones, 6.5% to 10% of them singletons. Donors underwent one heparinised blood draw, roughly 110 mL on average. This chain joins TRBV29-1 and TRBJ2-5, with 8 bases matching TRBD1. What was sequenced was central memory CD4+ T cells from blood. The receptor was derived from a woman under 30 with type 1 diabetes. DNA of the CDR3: TGCAGCGTAAACAGGGGGAGGCACCAAGAGACCCAGTACTTC. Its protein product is CSVNRGRHQETQYF.